The rows below give T cell receptor beta chains drawn from one sample of a study of blood T cell repertoires in COVID-19. Only in-frame clones appear in the TCRdb table, and some are missing; sequencing was by immunoSEQ multiplex PCR. The data hold approximately 28,000 clones, with approximately 93% observed a single time. Source material: peripheral blood. Receptors originate from a woman aged 70-85 years with COVID-19, enrolled during active disease. The CDR3 runs from the conserved cysteine through the conserved F or W. A D gene is named only where the DNA matches it firmly. Clone size, where shown, is once, few, many, or a class for clones that have expanded.

v_call: TRBV28
j_call: TRBJ2-7
clone_size: NA
d_call: NA
cdr3_nt: TGTGCCAGCAGCCCGCCGGGGGAACTAGAAGGACAGTACTTC
cdr3_aa: CASSPPGELEGQYF

v_call: TRBV5-1
j_call: TRBJ2-1
clone_size: NA
d_call: NA
cdr3_nt: TGCGCCAGCGGCCAGCAGGGAGGCTCCTACAATGAGCAGTTCTTC
cdr3_aa: CASGQQGGSYNEQFF

v_call: TRBV3-1/TRBV3-2
j_call: TRBJ2-5
clone_size: NA
d_call: NA
cdr3_nt: TGTGCCAGCAGCCAATCAACAGGTACCCTAGGGGAGACCCAGTACTTC
cdr3_aa: CASSQSTGTLGETQYF

v_call: TRBV5-4
j_call: TRBJ1-2
clone_size: NA
d_call: NA
cdr3_nt: TGTGCCAGCATCCCTGATTATGGGGCAGGAAAACATGGCTACACCTTC
cdr3_aa: CASIPDYGAGKHGYTF

v_call: TRBV19
j_call: TRBJ1-3
clone_size: NA
d_call: TRBD1
cdr3_nt: TGTGCCAGTAGTGCGACAGGGGATTCTGGAAACACCATATATTTT
cdr3_aa: CASSATGDSGNTIYF

v_call: TRBV19
j_call: TRBJ2-1
clone_size: NA
d_call: TRBD1
cdr3_nt: TGTGCCAGTAGTATTTTCGAGACAGGGGGCGCCGATGAGCAGTTCTTC
cdr3_aa: CASSIFETGGADEQFF

v_call: TRBV28
j_call: TRBJ2-1
clone_size: few
d_call: NA
cdr3_nt: TGTGCCAGCAGTTTCCCCGGGAACGGTGGTGAGCAGTTCTTC
cdr3_aa: CASSFPGNGGEQFF

v_call: TRBV7-9
j_call: TRBJ2-3
clone_size: NA
d_call: NA
cdr3_nt: TGTGCCAGCAGCTTACCGGGGTCAGATACGCAGTATTTT
cdr3_aa: CASSLPGSDTQYF

v_call: TRBV28
j_call: TRBJ1-6
clone_size: NA
d_call: NA
cdr3_nt: TGTGCCAGCAGTAATGCCCAGTTAAGCTATAATTCACCCCTCCACTTT
cdr3_aa: CASSNAQLSYNSPLHF

v_call: TRBV24-1
j_call: TRBJ1-4
clone_size: NA
d_call: NA
cdr3_nt: TGTGCCACCAGTTCCGGGACATTGAATGAAAAACTGTTTTTT
cdr3_aa: CATSSGTLNEKLFF

v_call: TRBV18
j_call: TRBJ1-2
clone_size: NA
d_call: TRBD1
cdr3_nt: TGTGCCAGCTCACCGCCGGGACAGGGGGACTATGGCTACACCTTC
cdr3_aa: CASSPPGQGDYGYTF

v_call: TRBV27
j_call: TRBJ1-4
clone_size: NA
d_call: TRBD1
cdr3_nt: TGTGCCAGCAGACCGGACAGGTTGGAAAAACTGTTTTTT
cdr3_aa: CASRPDRLEKLFF

v_call: TRBV14
j_call: TRBJ2-2
clone_size: NA
d_call: TRBD2
cdr3_nt: TGTGCCAGCAGCCAAGCGGCCGGGCCTCTAGCGGGAATTGCCGGGGAGCTGTTTTTT
cdr3_aa: CASSQAAGPLAGIAGELFF

v_call: TRBV19
j_call: TRBJ2-1
clone_size: NA
d_call: TRBD1
cdr3_nt: TGTGCCAGTAGTGTGGGACAGGGTCCTCCCTACAATGAGCAGTTCTTC
cdr3_aa: CASSVGQGPPYNEQFF

v_call: TRBV7-9
j_call: TRBJ2-1
clone_size: NA
d_call: NA
cdr3_nt: TGTGCCAGCAGCCTTACAGGTAGCTCCTACAATGAGCAGTTCTTC
cdr3_aa: CASSLTGSSYNEQFF

v_call: TRBV6-6
j_call: TRBJ1-6
clone_size: NA
d_call: NA
cdr3_nt: TGTGCCAGCAGTGAGGAGGAGAATTCACCCCTCCACTTT
cdr3_aa: CASSEEENSPLHF

v_call: TRBV30
j_call: TRBJ2-1
clone_size: few
d_call: TRBD2
cdr3_nt: TGTGCCTGGAGGGGCCCCAGACTAGCGGGAGCTTTTAGCTCCTACAATGAGCAGTTCTTC
cdr3_aa: CAWRGPRLAGAFSSYNEQFF

v_call: TRBV27
j_call: TRBJ1-3
clone_size: NA
d_call: NA
cdr3_nt: TGTGCCAGCAGTCCCCAACCCAGGGCATCTGGAAACACCATATATTTT
cdr3_aa: CASSPQPRASGNTIYF

v_call: TRBV7-9
j_call: TRBJ1-4
clone_size: NA
d_call: TRBD1
cdr3_nt: TGTGCCAGCAGCCCATTGACAGGGGGGAATGAAAAACTGTTTTTT
cdr3_aa: CASSPLTGGNEKLFF

v_call: TRBV15
j_call: TRBJ1-6
clone_size: NA
d_call: NA
cdr3_nt: TGTGCCACCAGCCCCTTTGATAATTCACCCCTCCACTTT
cdr3_aa: CATSPFDNSPLHF

v_call: TRBV20-1
j_call: TRBJ1-2
clone_size: once
d_call: NA
cdr3_nt: TGCAGTGCTACCCGAGGGTATGGCTACACCTTC
cdr3_aa: CSATRGYGYTF

v_call: TRBV19
j_call: TRBJ2-1
clone_size: once
d_call: TRBD1
cdr3_nt: TGTGCCAGTAGTTTGGTTGTGGGGACAGTGAGGTCCAATGAGCAGTTCTTC
cdr3_aa: CASSLVVGTVRSNEQFF

v_call: TRBV24-1
j_call: TRBJ1-5
clone_size: NA
d_call: NA
cdr3_nt: TGTGCCACCAGTGTTAGCCATAGCAATCAGCCCCAGCATTTT
cdr3_aa: CATSVSHSNQPQHF

v_call: TRBV3-1/TRBV3-2
j_call: TRBJ2-1
clone_size: NA
d_call: TRBD2
cdr3_nt: TGTGCCAGCAGCCAAGATCTCGGGGCGGGAGGACATGAGCAGTTCTTC
cdr3_aa: CASSQDLGAGGHEQFF

v_call: TRBV27
j_call: TRBJ2-2
clone_size: few
d_call: TRBD2
cdr3_nt: TGTGCCAGCAGTTTATCTTCGGGACTAGCGGTGAACACCGGGGAGCTGTTTTTT
cdr3_aa: CASSLSSGLAVNTGELFF

v_call: TRBV10-1
j_call: TRBJ2-2
clone_size: NA
d_call: NA
cdr3_nt: TGCGCCAGCAGTGGAAGACTTGACTACACCGGGGAGCTGTTTTTT
cdr3_aa: CASSGRLDYTGELFF

v_call: TRBV11-1
j_call: TRBJ2-1
clone_size: NA
d_call: TRBD1
cdr3_nt: TGTGCCAGCAGCTTAGCTCCCGGGACAGGGTATGATGAGCAGTTCTTC
cdr3_aa: CASSLAPGTGYDEQFF

v_call: TRBV15
j_call: TRBJ1-1
clone_size: NA
d_call: TRBD1
cdr3_nt: TGTGCCACCAGCAGACTTCGACAGGGGAACACTGAGGCTTTCTTT
cdr3_aa: CATSRLRQGNTEAFF

v_call: TRBV2
j_call: TRBJ2-2
clone_size: NA
d_call: TRBD2
cdr3_nt: TGTGCCAGCAGCGCAAGCGGGAGTCGTGTCACCGGGGAGCTGTTTTTT
cdr3_aa: CASSASGSRVTGELFF

v_call: TRBV18
j_call: TRBJ2-1
clone_size: NA
d_call: TRBD2
cdr3_nt: TGTGCCAGCTCACTTGTTGGGACTAGCGGGACCCTAGGGCCCAATGAGCAGTTCTTC
cdr3_aa: CASSLVGTSGTLGPNEQFF

v_call: TRBV29-1
j_call: TRBJ2-3
clone_size: NA
d_call: NA
cdr3_nt: TGCAGCGTTGCGGTTACCTCAGATACGCAGTATTTT
cdr3_aa: CSVAVTSDTQYF

v_call: TRBV28
j_call: TRBJ1-5
clone_size: NA
d_call: NA
cdr3_nt: TGTGCCAGCAGTTTAATGGGTAGCCCCAATCAGCCCCAGCATTTT
cdr3_aa: CASSLMGSPNQPQHF

v_call: TRBV10-2
j_call: TRBJ2-2
clone_size: NA
d_call: TRBD1
cdr3_nt: TGCGCCAGCAGTGAGGGAGACAGGGGACTTATTTCGAACACCGGGGAGCTGTTTTTT
cdr3_aa: CASSEGDRGLISNTGELFF

v_call: TRBV19
j_call: TRBJ2-5
clone_size: once
d_call: TRBD1
cdr3_nt: TGTGCCAGTACCGCGACAGGGGGCGGAGAGACCCAGTACTTC
cdr3_aa: CASTATGGGETQYF

v_call: TRBV11-3
j_call: TRBJ2-3
clone_size: NA
d_call: NA
cdr3_nt: TGTGCCAGCAGCTCCCGGTCGGGCAGGGGCACAGATACGCAGTATTTT
cdr3_aa: CASSSRSGRGTDTQYF

v_call: TRBV6-1
j_call: TRBJ1-4
clone_size: NA
d_call: NA
cdr3_nt: TGTGCCAGCAGTGAAGGACTCAGGGGTGAAAAACTGTTTTTT
cdr3_aa: CASSEGLRGEKLFF

v_call: TRBV7-6
j_call: TRBJ2-3
clone_size: NA
d_call: TRBD2
cdr3_nt: TGTGCCAGCAGCCCAACCGGGACTAGCGGCACAGATACGCAGTATTTT
cdr3_aa: CASSPTGTSGTDTQYF

v_call: TRBV7-3
j_call: TRBJ1-1
clone_size: NA
d_call: NA
cdr3_nt: TGTGCCAGCAGCCGACAGATGAACACTGAAGCTTTCTTT
cdr3_aa: CASSRQMNTEAFF

v_call: TRBV19
j_call: TRBJ1-5
clone_size: NA
d_call: NA
cdr3_nt: TGTGCCAGTAGTGGACACCGTGACAATCAGCCCCAGCATTTT
cdr3_aa: CASSGHRDNQPQHF

v_call: TRBV6-5
j_call: TRBJ2-2
clone_size: NA
d_call: NA
cdr3_nt: TGTGCCAGCAGCCAGGGAACCGGGGAGCTGTTTTTT
cdr3_aa: CASSQGTGELFF

v_call: TRBV28
j_call: TRBJ2-1
clone_size: once
d_call: TRBD1
cdr3_nt: TGTGCCAGCAGTTTGACAGGGGGCTCGGGAGGGCCGAGGAATGAGCAGTTCTTC
cdr3_aa: CASSLTGGSGGPRNEQFF

v_call: TRBV9
j_call: TRBJ2-1
clone_size: NA
d_call: NA
cdr3_nt: TGTGCCAGCAGCCTGGGGACTCTATACAATGAGCAGTTCTTC
cdr3_aa: CASSLGTLYNEQFF

v_call: TRBV10-3
j_call: TRBJ1-6
clone_size: NA
d_call: TRBD1
cdr3_nt: TGTGCCATCGGGACAGGGAAATCACCCCTCCACTTT
cdr3_aa: CAIGTGKSPLHF

v_call: TRBV27
j_call: TRBJ2-2
clone_size: NA
d_call: NA
cdr3_nt: TGTGCCAGCAGTCCCTATCTAGACTCAACCCCGAACACCGGGGAGCTGTTTTTT
cdr3_aa: CASSPYLDSTPNTGELFF

v_call: TRBV5-1
j_call: TRBJ1-4
clone_size: NA
d_call: NA
cdr3_nt: TGCGCCAGCAGCTACCAGGGAAATAATGAAAAACTGTTTTTT
cdr3_aa: CASSYQGNNEKLFF

v_call: TRBV24-1
j_call: TRBJ1-2
clone_size: NA
d_call: TRBD1
cdr3_nt: TGTGCCACCAGTGACCAGGACAGGGGTGAACGCTACACCTTC
cdr3_aa: CATSDQDRGERYTF

v_call: TRBV28
j_call: TRBJ1-3
clone_size: NA
d_call: TRBD1
cdr3_nt: TGTGCCAGCAGTTCCCATGGACAGGGGAGAAGGAACACCATATATTTT
cdr3_aa: CASSSHGQGRRNTIYF

v_call: TRBV29-1
j_call: TRBJ2-2
clone_size: NA
d_call: NA
cdr3_nt: TGCAGCGTTGAGGGCAGGGTCACCGGGGAGCTGTTTTTT
cdr3_aa: CSVEGRVTGELFF

v_call: TRBV30
j_call: TRBJ2-7
clone_size: NA
d_call: NA
cdr3_nt: TGTGCCTGGAGAAATAGAGCAGGGGTAACGTACGAGCAGTACTTC
cdr3_aa: CAWRNRAGVTYEQYF

v_call: TRBV28
j_call: TRBJ1-5
clone_size: NA
d_call: NA
cdr3_nt: TGTGCCAGCAGTTTAAGCCACAGAGTTACCAATCAGCCCCAGCATTTT
cdr3_aa: CASSLSHRVTNQPQHF

v_call: TRBV11-2
j_call: TRBJ2-1
clone_size: NA
d_call: TRBD2
cdr3_nt: TGTGCCAGCGTTAGTCCTACCGGGACTAGCGGCCAGCAAAATGAGCAGTTCTTC
cdr3_aa: CASVSPTGTSGQQNEQFF

v_call: TRBV28
j_call: TRBJ2-1
clone_size: NA
d_call: TRBD2
cdr3_nt: TGTGCCAGCAGTTTTGCCGGGACTAGCGGGAGATCTGGGTACAATGAGCAGTTCTTC
cdr3_aa: CASSFAGTSGRSGYNEQFF

v_call: TRBV5-1
j_call: TRBJ2-1
clone_size: NA
d_call: NA
cdr3_nt: TGCGCCAGCAAACCCGTGGGGCAGGGTGTTGATGAGCAGTTCTTC
cdr3_aa: CASKPVGQGVDEQFF

v_call: TRBV7-2
j_call: TRBJ2-2
clone_size: NA
d_call: TRBD2
cdr3_nt: TGTGCCGTAGGGACTAGCGGAAACACCGGGGAGCTGTTTTTT
cdr3_aa: CAVGTSGNTGELFF

v_call: TRBV5-1
j_call: TRBJ1-3
clone_size: NA
d_call: NA
cdr3_nt: TGCGCCAGCAGCTTAACACCTCTGCGGGGCCTCATCTCTGGAAACACCATATATTTT
cdr3_aa: CASSLTPLRGLISGNTIYF